This TCR beta chain was captured in a study of CD8+ T cells in alopecia areata. Study context: Treated patients were given 5 to 10 mg oral tofacitinib twice daily.

Peripheral blood, together with lesional scalp punch biopsies, was collected from alopecia areata patients. The sorting of PBMCs gave CD4+ and CD8+ T cells. The germline V gene encodes CDR1 SGDLS and CDR2 YYNGEE. The CDR3 spans 14 residues. V lost 2 bases, J lost 3 bases, and 11 bases lay in between. Study-level findings and limits: Mice gave a clearer picture of TCR sharing than patients did, possibly for HLA-related reasons.

Regarding this clone: Its specificity is not known.

RNA was extracted and reverse transcribed into cDNA as the sequencing template. Repertoires were generated with immunoSEQ multiplex PCR, while TCRdb's copy carries only in-frame clones and drops some. This sample has roughly 150,000 clones, with 45% to 55% found just once. This TCR derives from a human donor with alopecia areata. Sequenced here: CD8+ T cells sorted from blood, sampled at week 0. The chain couples TRBV9 to TRBJ1-2; D unresolved. Here the CDR3 reads CASSVSGVYYGYTF. DNA of the CDR3: TGTGCCAGCAGCGTCTCAGGCGTATACTATGGCTACACCTTC.